This entry describes one TCR beta chain. The antigen this receptor binds is unknown. No base quality information exists; no much larger clone differs at one position. Every donor in the study was a healthy Caucasian. Three pairs of female monozygotic twins, all aged about 18 to 30 years, made up the twin cohort. The RNA used for TCR libraries was isolated from peripheral blood mononuclear cells. This sample is drawn from a study of identical twins (dated by TCRdb to 2015 to 2016). Notes on the research overall: To test whether fetal clonotypes persist, the study used deep sequencing on TCR alpha and beta repertoires from monozygotic twins, unrelated adults of various ages, and cord blood. Replicate twin experiments were performed at different times using different library preparation protocols to rule out contamination. Study-wide findings and limitations: Excess twin sharing in beta out-of-frame sequences was weaker because fewer shared sequences lowered the signal-to-noise ratio. Abundant cord blood beta clonotypes carried fewer insertions; young adult naive repertoires showed a weaker similar trend, while memory repertoires showed none. Compared with coincidental sharing between unrelated individuals, an excess of low generation-probability sequences was observed among out-of-frame TCR alpha sequences shared between twins. Invariant T cells such as MAIT and iNKT could partly confound zero-insertion analyses, though diverse VJ usage argued against this for most clonotypes. Because the same donors could not be followed over many years, the conclusions relied on cross-sectional statistical analysis. Out-of-frame TCR alpha sharing in monozygotic twins was systematically underestimated by recombination models, whereas sharing between unrelated individuals was in agreement with the recombination models.

Looking up the germline V gene yields CDR1 SQVTM and CDR2 ANQGSEA. Trimming leaves V shorter by 4 bases and J shorter by 0 bases, with the junction holding 11 bases beyond the gene matches. From the cysteine through the phenylalanine, the CDR3 covers 16 amino acids. CDR3 DNA is the only sequence kept; it has 48 bases, read in frame from the first base. Library preparation used 5' RACE. Instrument on record: Illumina HiSeq 2000. Template switching added a universal primer binding site, and the final cDNA carried a unique molecular identifier that allowed TCR cDNA molecules to be counted accurately. Specific primers in the conserved constant-segment region were used to synthesize first-strand cDNA for TCR alpha and beta chains. To control for contamination, each cDNA library was double barcoded with a SMART-Mk sample barcode plus Illumina barcodes. TruSeq adapter sequences, together with Illumina sample barcodes, were added in two successive PCR steps. The Illumina HiSeq platform was used with custom primers to sequence TCR alpha and beta cDNA libraries. Concerning the study's data processing: Unique molecular identifiers were extracted from raw reads with MiGEC, and CDR3 positions were determined with MiXCR. Recombination models were inferred per individual with the repgenHMM and IGoR tools using an EM algorithm. The tcR package in R was used for shared clonotype analysis, with sharing normalized by the product of cloneset sizes. Out-of-frame nonproductive sequences were analyzed to study raw recombination free of thymic and clonal selection effects. The public reads were run again by TCRdb, first through fastp at Q25 and then through MiXCR, and only productive beta chains were kept. Merged by CDR3 protein, the rows form single entries marked with the most common genes and DNA. The V and J calls and clone size come from TCRdb's table, not from the authors' own analysis. The sample table shows about 570,000 distinct CDR3 sequences, and 7.5% to 10% are seen once. Jointly, the top ten make up around 3% of the sample.

This same sample was also part of a study on yellow fever vaccine responses in identical twins. As that second paper reports: The T cell response to vaccination in identical twins was reported by the authors to appear partly convergent and partly personalized. In the study, vaccine-responding T cell clones were precisely tracked in identical twins.

Recombination linked TRBV29-1 to TRBJ2-7, with TRBD1 matching 8 junction bases. Sequenced input: PBMCs. The TCR comes from a woman aged 18-29 years in good health. The base sequence is TGCAGCGTTGCGCCCTGGACAGGGCATAGCTCCTACGAGCAGTACTTC. Translation gives CSVAPWTGHSSYEQYF.